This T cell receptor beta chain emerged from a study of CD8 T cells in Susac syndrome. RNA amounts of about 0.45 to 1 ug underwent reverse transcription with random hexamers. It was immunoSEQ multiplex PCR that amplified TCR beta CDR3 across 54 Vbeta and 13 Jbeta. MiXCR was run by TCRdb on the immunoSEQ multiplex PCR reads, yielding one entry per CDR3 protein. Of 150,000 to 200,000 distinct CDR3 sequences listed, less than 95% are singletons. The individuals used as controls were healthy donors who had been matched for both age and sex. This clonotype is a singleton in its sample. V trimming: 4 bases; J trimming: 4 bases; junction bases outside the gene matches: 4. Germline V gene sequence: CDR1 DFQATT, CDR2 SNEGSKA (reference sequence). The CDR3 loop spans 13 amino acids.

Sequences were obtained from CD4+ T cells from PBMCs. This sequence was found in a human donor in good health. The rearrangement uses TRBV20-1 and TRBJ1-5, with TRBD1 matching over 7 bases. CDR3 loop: CSAKDRINQPQHF. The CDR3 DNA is TGCAGTGCTAAGGACAGGATAAATCAGCCCCAGCATTTT.